The T cell receptor (beta chain) under discussion was sequenced for a study of shared clonotypes between healthy human individuals. TCRdb keeps only in-frame clones here, not all; method: immunoSEQ multiplex PCR. The sample records 650,000 to 800,000 clones, 72% being singletons. The CDR3 is made up of 12 amino acids. Germline lookup yields CDR1 SNHLY and CDR2 FYNNEI. V lost 6 bases and J 3 bases, leaving 9 bases between the germline ends. The specimen was memory CD4+ T cells sorted from blood. Sample subset: CD45RA-negative fraction. The clonotype originates from a young woman in good health. The chain couples TRBV2 to TRBJ2-7; no firm D call. The CDR3 reads CASRDTFYEQYF. Here the CDR3 DNA reads TGTGCCAGCAGAGACACCTTCTACGAGCAGTACTTC.